A selection of T cell receptor beta chains follows, all from one sample in a study of T-cell reconstitution after alpha-beta-depleted transplantation in children. TCRdb reanalysed the PCR reads using MiXCR and keeps one entry per CDR3 protein. Among around 580,000 distinct CDR3 sequences listed, about 23% were seen once. The sample was PBMCs, mostly from graft donor cells, taken 360 days after TCRalphabeta/CD19-depleted stem cell transplant. These TCRs come from a boy younger than two who had a stem cell transplant for acute myeloid leukemia, so the T cells may come from the graft donor. CDR3s include the opening cysteine and the closing phenylalanine or tryptophan. Fields, in order: J gene, clone size, D gene, V gene, CDR3 protein, CDR3 DNA. A D gene is named only where the DNA matches it firmly. Expanded clones are given a class, and other clones once, few, many or no size at all.

j_gene: TRBJ2-2
abundance: .
d_gene: TRBD1
v_gene: TRBV20-1
CDR3aa: CSARDRGWTGELFF
CDR3nt: TGCAGTGCTAGGGACAGGGGGTGGACCGGGGAGCTGTTTTTT

j_gene: TRBJ2-7
abundance: many
d_gene: TRBD1
v_gene: TRBV5-1
CDR3aa: CASSPRDRSFSYEQYF
CDR3nt: TGCGCCAGCAGCCCCAGGGACAGGAGCTTTTCCTACGAGCAGTACTTC

j_gene: TRBJ2-1
abundance: few
d_gene: .
v_gene: TRBV6-5
CDR3aa: CASSYSRRIGSYNEQFF
CDR3nt: TGTGCCAGCAGTTACTCTCGGAGAATTGGGTCCTACAATGAGCAGTTCTTC

j_gene: TRBJ1-1
abundance: few
d_gene: .
v_gene: TRBV20-1
CDR3aa: CSAWQALTEAFF
CDR3nt: TGCAGTGCTTGGCAGGCTCTCACTGAAGCTTTCTTT

j_gene: TRBJ2-7
abundance: .
d_gene: .
v_gene: TRBV4-3
CDR3aa: CASSLQHPSYEQYF
CDR3nt: TGCGCCAGCAGCCTCCAACATCCCTCCTACGAGCAGTACTTC

j_gene: TRBJ1-6
abundance: .
d_gene: .
v_gene: TRBV5-1
CDR3aa: CASSLGSGQINSPLHF
CDR3nt: TGCGCCAGCAGCTTGGGAAGCGGACAGATTAATTCACCCCTCCACTTT

j_gene: TRBJ2-2
abundance: many
d_gene: .
v_gene: TRBV2
CDR3aa: CASSEARGRSGELFF
CDR3nt: TGTGCCAGCAGTGAAGCTCGGGGTAGATCCGGGGAGCTGTTTTTT

j_gene: TRBJ2-1
abundance: many
d_gene: .
v_gene: TRBV12-5
CDR3aa: CASGLVVLVSYNEQFF
CDR3nt: TGTGCTAGTGGTTTGGTTGTGTTGGTTTCCTACAATGAGCAGTTCTTC

j_gene: TRBJ2-5
abundance: few
d_gene: .
v_gene: TRBV7-2
CDR3aa: CASSLERYQETQYF
CDR3nt: TGTGCCAGCAGCTTAGAACGTTACCAAGAGACCCAGTACTTC

j_gene: TRBJ2-2
abundance: many
d_gene: .
v_gene: TRBV7-9
CDR3aa: CASSNRARGTGELFF
CDR3nt: TGTGCCAGCAGCAACCGGGCCCGAGGAACCGGGGAGCTGTTTTTT

j_gene: TRBJ2-3
abundance: .
d_gene: .
v_gene: TRBV9
CDR3aa: CASSVGWGGLDTQYF
CDR3nt: TGTGCCAGCAGCGTAGGGTGGGGGGGCCTGGATACGCAGTATTTT

j_gene: TRBJ2-3
abundance: many
d_gene: TRBD2
v_gene: TRBV19
CDR3aa: CASSEYAGGRRTDTQYF
CDR3nt: TGTGCCAGTAGTGAGTACGCGGGGGGGCGGCGCACAGATACGCAGTATTTT

j_gene: TRBJ2-3
abundance: .
d_gene: TRBD2
v_gene: TRBV7-9
CDR3aa: CASSTFEFGTRTDTQYF
CDR3nt: TGTGCCAGCAGCACGTTCGAGTTCGGGACTAGGACAGATACGCAGTATTTT

j_gene: TRBJ2-3
abundance: many
d_gene: .
v_gene: TRBV13
CDR3aa: CASSSRGRDTQYF
CDR3nt: TGTGCCAGCAGTTCGCGTGGAAGGGATACGCAGTATTTT

j_gene: TRBJ1-1
abundance: many
d_gene: .
v_gene: TRBV11-1
CDR3aa: CASSFSWVQSGGNTEAFF
CDR3nt: TGTGCCAGCAGCTTTAGCTGGGTACAGTCTGGGGGAAACACTGAAGCTTTCTTT

j_gene: TRBJ2-1
abundance: many
d_gene: .
v_gene: TRBV7-8
CDR3aa: CASSFQGGSYNEQFF
CDR3nt: TGTGCCAGCAGCTTCCAGGGGGGGTCCTACAATGAGCAGTTCTTC

j_gene: TRBJ2-1
abundance: .
d_gene: TRBD2
v_gene: TRBV7-9
CDR3aa: CASSPSGEYNEQFF
CDR3nt: TGTGCCAGCAGCCCGAGCGGGGAGTACAATGAGCAGTTCTTC

j_gene: TRBJ1-1
abundance: .
d_gene: .
v_gene: TRBV7-2
CDR3aa: CASSLEDGVAEAFF
CDR3nt: TGTGCCAGCAGCTTAGAGGACGGGGTGGCAGAAGCTTTCTTT

j_gene: TRBJ1-5
abundance: many
d_gene: .
v_gene: TRBV20-1
CDR3aa: CSARLGRGSNQPQHF
CDR3nt: TGCAGTGCTAGATTGGGGAGGGGTAGCAATCAGCCCCAGCATTTT

j_gene: TRBJ2-7
abundance: .
d_gene: .
v_gene: TRBV25-1
CDR3aa: CASSAWTRDTHRHYEQYF
CDR3nt: TGTGCCAGCAGTGCTTGGACCCGGGACACCCATCGCCATTACGAGCAGTACTTC

j_gene: TRBJ1-5
abundance: many
d_gene: .
v_gene: TRBV7-2
CDR3aa: CASSLDGVRQPQHF
CDR3nt: TGTGCCAGCAGCCTAGATGGAGTGAGGCAGCCCCAGCATTTT

j_gene: TRBJ2-2
abundance: few
d_gene: .
v_gene: TRBV12-3/TRBV12-4
CDR3aa: CASSLSQGRIAGELFF
CDR3nt: TGTGCCAGCAGTTTATCGCAGGGGAGGATCGCCGGGGAGCTGTTTTTT

j_gene: TRBJ2-3
abundance: few
d_gene: .
v_gene: TRBV20-1
CDR3aa: CSARFAGTTDTQYF
CDR3nt: TGCAGTGCTAGATTCGCGGGGACCACAGATACGCAGTATTTT

j_gene: TRBJ2-7
abundance: .
d_gene: .
v_gene: TRBV7-6
CDR3aa: CASSLVDGTYEQYF
CDR3nt: TGTGCCAGCAGCTTAGTTGACGGAACCTACGAGCAGTACTTC

j_gene: TRBJ2-1
abundance: .
d_gene: TRBD2
v_gene: TRBV11-3
CDR3aa: CASSATSGGKQFF
CDR3nt: TGTGCCAGCAGCGCTACTAGCGGGGGAAAGCAGTTCTTC

j_gene: TRBJ2-1
abundance: .
d_gene: .
v_gene: TRBV10-3
CDR3aa: CAISESTAAHQFF
CDR3nt: TGTGCCATCAGTGAGTCGACAGCTGCTCACCAGTTCTTC

j_gene: TRBJ2-1
abundance: many
d_gene: TRBD1
v_gene: TRBV12-3/TRBV12-4
CDR3aa: CASTKLPGTGLNEQFF
CDR3nt: TGTGCCAGCACCAAACTTCCGGGGACAGGACTCAATGAGCAGTTCTTC

j_gene: TRBJ2-5
abundance: few
d_gene: TRBD2
v_gene: TRBV20-1
CDR3aa: CSAYFPGLAGWETQYF
CDR3nt: TGCAGTGCTTACTTTCCGGGACTAGCGGGGTGGGAGACCCAGTACTTC